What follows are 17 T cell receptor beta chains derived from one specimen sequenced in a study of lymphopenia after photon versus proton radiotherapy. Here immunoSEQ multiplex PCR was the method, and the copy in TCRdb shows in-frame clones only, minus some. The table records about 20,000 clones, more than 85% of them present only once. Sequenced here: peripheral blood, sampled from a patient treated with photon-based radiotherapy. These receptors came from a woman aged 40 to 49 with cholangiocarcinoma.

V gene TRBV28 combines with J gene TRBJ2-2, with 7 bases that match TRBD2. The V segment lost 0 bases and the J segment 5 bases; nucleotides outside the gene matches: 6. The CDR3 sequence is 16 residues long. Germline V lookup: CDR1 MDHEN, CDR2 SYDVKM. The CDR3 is CASSLWAGVQTGELFF. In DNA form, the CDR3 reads TGTGCCAGCAGTTTATGGGCGGGAGTCCAAACCGGGGAGCTGTTTTTT.

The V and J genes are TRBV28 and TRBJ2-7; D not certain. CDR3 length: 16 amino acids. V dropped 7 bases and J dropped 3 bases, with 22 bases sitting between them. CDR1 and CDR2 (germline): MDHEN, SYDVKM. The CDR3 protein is CASNSVRYPGDYEQYF. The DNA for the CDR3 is TGTGCCAGCAACTCGGTTAGGTACCCCGGCGACTACGAGCAGTACTTC.

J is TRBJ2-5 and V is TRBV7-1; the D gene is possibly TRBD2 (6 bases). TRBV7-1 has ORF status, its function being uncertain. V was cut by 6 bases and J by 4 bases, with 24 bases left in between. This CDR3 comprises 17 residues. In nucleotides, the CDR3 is TGTGCCAGCAGGCTCTATGTTTTGGGGGGTAGAGGAGAGACCCAGTACTTC. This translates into CASRLYVLGGRGETQYF.

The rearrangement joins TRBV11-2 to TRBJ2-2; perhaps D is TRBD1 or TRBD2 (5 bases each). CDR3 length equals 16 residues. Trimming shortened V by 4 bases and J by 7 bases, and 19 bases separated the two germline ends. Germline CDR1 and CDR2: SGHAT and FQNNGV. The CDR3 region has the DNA TGTGCCAGCAGCTCTGTTCCCGGGACCGTAGACGGGGAGCTGTTTTTT. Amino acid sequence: CASSSVPGTVDGELFF.

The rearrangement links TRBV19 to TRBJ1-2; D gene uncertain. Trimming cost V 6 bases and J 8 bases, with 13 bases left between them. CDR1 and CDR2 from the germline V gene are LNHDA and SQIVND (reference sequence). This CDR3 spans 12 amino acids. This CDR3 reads CASSREAGGYTF. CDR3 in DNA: TGTGCCAGTAGCCGGGAGGCCGGAGGCTACACCTTC.

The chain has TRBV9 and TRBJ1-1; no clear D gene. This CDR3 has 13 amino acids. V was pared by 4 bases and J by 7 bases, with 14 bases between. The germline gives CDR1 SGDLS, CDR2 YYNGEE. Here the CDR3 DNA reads TGTGCCAGCAGCCTCATACTCGGATATGAAGCTTTCTTT. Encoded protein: CASSLILGYEAFF.

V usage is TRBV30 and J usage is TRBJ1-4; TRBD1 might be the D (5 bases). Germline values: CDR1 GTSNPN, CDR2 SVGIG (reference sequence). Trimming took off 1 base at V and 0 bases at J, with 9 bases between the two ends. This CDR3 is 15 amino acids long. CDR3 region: CAWSGWGSTNEKLFF. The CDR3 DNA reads TGTGCCTGGAGTGGATGGGGCTCAACTAATGAAAAACTGTTTTTT.

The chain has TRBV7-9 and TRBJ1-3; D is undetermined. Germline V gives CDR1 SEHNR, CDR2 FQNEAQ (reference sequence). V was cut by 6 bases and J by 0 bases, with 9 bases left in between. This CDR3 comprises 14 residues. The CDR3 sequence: CASRSSGSGNTIYF. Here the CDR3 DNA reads TGTGCCAGCAGAAGTAGCGGCTCTGGAAACACCATATATTTT.

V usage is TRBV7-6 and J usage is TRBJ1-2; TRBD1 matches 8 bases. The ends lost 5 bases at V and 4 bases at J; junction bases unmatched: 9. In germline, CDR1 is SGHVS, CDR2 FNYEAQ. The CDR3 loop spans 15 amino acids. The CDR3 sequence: CASSPGQGAGYGYTF. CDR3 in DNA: TGTGCCAGCAGCCCCGGACAGGGAGCGGGCTATGGCTACACCTTC.

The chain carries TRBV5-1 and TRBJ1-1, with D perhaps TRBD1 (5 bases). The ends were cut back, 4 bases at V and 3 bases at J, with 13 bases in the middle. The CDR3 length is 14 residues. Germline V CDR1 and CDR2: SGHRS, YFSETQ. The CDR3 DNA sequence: TGCGCCAGCAGCCTCCAGGGTGCGGACACTGAAGCTTTCTTT. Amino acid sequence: CASSLQGADTEAFF.

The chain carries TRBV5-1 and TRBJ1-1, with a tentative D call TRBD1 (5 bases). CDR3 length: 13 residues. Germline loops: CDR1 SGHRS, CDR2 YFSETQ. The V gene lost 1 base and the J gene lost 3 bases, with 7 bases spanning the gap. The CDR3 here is CASSLRGDTEAFF. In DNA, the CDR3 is TGCGCCAGCAGCTTGCGGGGGGACACTGAAGCTTTCTTT.

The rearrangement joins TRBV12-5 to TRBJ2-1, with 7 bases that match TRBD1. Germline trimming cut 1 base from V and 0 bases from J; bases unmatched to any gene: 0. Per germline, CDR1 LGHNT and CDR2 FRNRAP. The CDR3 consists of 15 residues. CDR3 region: CASGLEGASYNEQFF. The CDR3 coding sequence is TGTGCTAGTGGTTTGGAGGGGGCCTCCTACAATGAGCAGTTCTTC.

CDR3 nucleotides: TGCAGCGTTGCAACACAAAGGGACATTCTCAATGAGCAGTTCTTC. It is translated as CSVATQRDILNEQFF. V gene TRBV29-1 combines with J gene TRBJ2-1, with D possibly being TRBD1 (6 bases). In germline, CDR1 is SQVTM, CDR2 ANQGSEA. This CDR3 contains 15 residues. Deletions cut 4 bases from V and 6 bases from J, with 19 bases between.

DNA of the CDR3: TGTGCCAGCACTGACGGGACACTGAACACTGAAGCTTTCTTT. Protein: CASTDGTLNTEAFF. The gene calls are TRBV6-1 and TRBJ1-1; D is perhaps TRBD1 (6 bases). The CDR3 loop spans 14 amino acids. The V end was cut by 7 bases, the J end by 0 bases, with 12 bases between. Germline CDR1 MNHNS, CDR2 SASEGT.

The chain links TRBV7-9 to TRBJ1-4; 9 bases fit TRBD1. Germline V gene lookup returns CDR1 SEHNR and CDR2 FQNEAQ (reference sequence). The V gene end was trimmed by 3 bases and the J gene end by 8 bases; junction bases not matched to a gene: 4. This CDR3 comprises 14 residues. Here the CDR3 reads CASSLDRGREKLFF. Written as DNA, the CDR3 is TGTGCCAGCAGCTTGGACAGGGGAAGGGAAAAACTGTTTTTT.

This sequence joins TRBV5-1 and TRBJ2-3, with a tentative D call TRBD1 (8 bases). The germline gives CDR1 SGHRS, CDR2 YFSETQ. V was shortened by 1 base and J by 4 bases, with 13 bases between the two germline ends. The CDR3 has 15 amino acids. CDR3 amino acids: CASSLNRGRADTQYF. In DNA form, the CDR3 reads TGCGCCAGCAGCTTGAACAGGGGGAGGGCAGATACGCAGTATTTT.

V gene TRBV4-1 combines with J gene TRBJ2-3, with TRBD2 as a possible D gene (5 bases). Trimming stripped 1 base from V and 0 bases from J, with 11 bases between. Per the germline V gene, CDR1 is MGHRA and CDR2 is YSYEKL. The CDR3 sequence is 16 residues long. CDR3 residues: CASSQGRTSSTDTQYF. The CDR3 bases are TGCGCCAGCAGCCAAGGAAGGACTTCCAGCACAGATACGCAGTATTTT.